These 13 T cell receptor beta chains share one sample of origin, sequenced in a study of Graves' ophthalmopathy and Graves' hyperthyroidism. RNA transcripts provided the template for amplifying TCR beta CDR3 regions. After a first-round RT-PCR with HTBI primers, a second-round multiplex PCR was run. TCRdb used MiXCR to reprocess the multiplex PCR reads, holding one entry per CDR3 protein. The sample includes a few hundred thousand distinct CDR3 sequences, under 25% of them seen just once. The sample was peripheral blood. These receptors all come from a woman in her fifties or sixties with Graves' ophthalmopathy.

This clonotype was counted ten times or more. V and J are TRBV6-5 and TRBJ2-7; D is ambiguous. Germline values: CDR1 MNHEY, CDR2 SVGAGI. Trimming stripped 5 bases from V and 2 bases from J, with 10 bases between. The CDR3 covers 13 residues. The CDR3 DNA reads TGTGCCAGCAGTATGGACCAAGCCTACGAGCAGTACTTC. Encoded protein: CASSMDQAYEQYF.

This clonotype came up many times. This rearrangement joins TRBV2 to TRBJ2-7, with no clear D. Germline V gene sequence: CDR1 SNHLY, CDR2 FYNNEI. Between the trimmed V and J ends, which lost 8 bases and 0 bases, there was a span of 5 bases. This CDR3 has 11 amino acids. CDR3 in DNA: TGTGCCAGCTTGCGCTCCTACGAGCAGTACTTC. Its protein is CASLRSYEQYF.

This clonotype was counted ten times or more. At one of its ends the junction is not consistent with the germline gene, which may arise from a read error. The chain combines TRBV6-5 with TRBJ2-7; D not resolved. Germline-derived CDR1 and CDR2 are MNHEY and SVGAGI. This CDR3 has 11 amino acids. CDR3: CASRDSHEQYF. DNA for the CDR3: TGTGCCAGTAGAGACTCCCACGAGCAGTACTTC.

This clonotype was detected many times. V gene TRBV12-3 or TRBV12-4 combines with J gene TRBJ2-4; 8 bases are a match to TRBD2. With V trimmed by 5 bases and J by 1 base, 1 base remained unmatched. This CDR3 has 14 residues. The CDR3 DNA is TGTGCCAGCAGTCAGCGGGAGGCCAAAAACATTCAGTACTTC. It yields the protein CASSQREAKNIQYF.

This clonotype occurred many times. The chain couples TRBV11-2 to TRBJ2-7; 10 bases align to TRBD2. This CDR3 is 16 amino acids long. Losses at the gene ends were 1 base for V and 4 bases for J; bases not matched to a gene: 7. CDR1 is SGHAT, CDR2 FQNNGV, per germline. CDR3 nucleotides: TGTGCCAGCAGCTTAGGAGGGGCTAGCGGGAGTTACGAGCAGTACTTC. It encodes CASSLGGASGSYEQYF.

This clonotype occurred many times. This chain links TRBV12-3 or TRBV12-4 with TRBJ2-2; possible D gene TRBD1, 5 bases. The CDR3 totals 13 residues. V dropped 5 bases and J dropped 8 bases, with 12 bases sitting between them. The CDR3 nucleotides read TGTGCCAGCAGTCTGACAGTATGGGGGGAGCTGTTTTTT. This gives the protein CASSLTVWGELFF.

This clonotype was counted between two and nine times. The chain has TRBV7-3 and TRBJ2-7, with D maybe TRBD1 (6 bases). Germline V gene lookup returns CDR1 SGHTA and CDR2 FQGTGA. Between the trimmed V and J ends, which lost 0 bases and 6 bases, there was a span of 15 bases. The CDR3 covers 15 residues. The DNA for the CDR3 is TGTGCCAGCAGCTTAACGTTCAGGGGTTTTGGCGAGCAGTACTTC. It specifies CASSLTFRGFGEQYF.

The chain joins TRBV2 to TRBJ1-5; no reliable D call. Germline V CDR1 and CDR2: SNHLY, FYNNEI. The CDR3 sequence is 15 residues long. The V and J ends lost 6 bases and 1 base respectively, with 13 bases between them. The CDR3 loop is CASRASSFSNQPQHF. In nucleotides, the CDR3 is TGTGCCAGCAGGGCGTCCTCCTTCAGCAATCAGCCCCAGCATTTT.

This clonotype has at least ten counts. The chain has TRBV10-3 and TRBJ1-1; no reliable D call. This CDR3 region has 14 residues. Germline-derived CDR1 and CDR2 are ENHRY and SYGVKD. Trimming took 2 bases from V and 1 from J, leaving 8 bases between them. CDR3 sequence: CAISEEFRNTEAFF. The CDR3 DNA reads as TGTGCCATCAGTGAGGAGTTTAGGAACACTGAAGCTTTCTTT.

This clonotype was recorded many times. The rearrangement links TRBV11-1 to TRBJ1-1; the D gene is possibly TRBD1 (5 bases). Between the trimmed V and J ends, which lost 3 bases and 3 bases, there was a span of 17 bases. Germline lookup yields CDR1 SGHAT and CDR2 FQDESV (reference sequence). The CDR3 totals 16 residues. This CDR3 reads CASSFGQGLGDTEAFF. As DNA, the CDR3 is TGTGCCAGCAGCTTCGGGCAGGGCCTTGGGGACACTGAAGCTTTCTTT.

In its sample, this clonotype was seen many times. This sequence joins TRBV30 and TRBJ2-7, with TRBD2 matching over 10 bases. The length of the CDR3 is 15 residues. The J segment lost 8 bases and the V segment lost 3 bases, leaving 13 bases of the junction unmatched. In germline, CDR1 is GTSNPN, CDR2 SVGIG (reference sequence). CDR3 loop: CAWSPPGLAALKQYF. The CDR3, as DNA: TGTGCCTGGAGCCCCCCCGGACTAGCGGCTTTAAAGCAGTACTTC.

Many counts were recorded for this clonotype. The chain couples TRBV27 to TRBJ2-7; 9 nucleotides match TRBD2. J lost 7 bases, V lost 4 bases, and 11 bases had no gene match. The CDR3 has 15 amino acids. From germline, CDR1 is MNHEY and CDR2 SMNVEV (reference sequence). The CDR3 is CASSSAREGLGEQYF. Here the CDR3 DNA reads TGTGCCAGCAGTTCGGCGCGGGAGGGCCTGGGGGAGCAGTACTTC.

This clonotype has ten or more counts. Being one base from a much bigger clone, this may be a read error. V and J are TRBV6-1 and TRBJ1-5; no clear D. The CDR3 is 14 residues long. Germline lookup yields CDR1 MNHNS and CDR2 SASEGT. The CDR3 DNA follows: TGTGCCCCGAGAGGAGGGAATAGCAATCGGCCCCAGCATTTT. It is translated as CAPRGGNSNRPQHF.